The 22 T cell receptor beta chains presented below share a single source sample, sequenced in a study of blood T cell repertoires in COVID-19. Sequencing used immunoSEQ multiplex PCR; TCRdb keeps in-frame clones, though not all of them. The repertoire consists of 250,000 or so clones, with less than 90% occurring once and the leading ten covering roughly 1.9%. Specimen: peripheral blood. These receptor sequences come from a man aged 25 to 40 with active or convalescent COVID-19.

The CDR3 reads CASSYWLADSYEQYF. As DNA, the CDR3 is TGTGCCAGCAGTTACTGGCTAGCGGATTCCTACGAGCAGTACTTC. V and J are TRBV6-2 or TRBV6-3 and TRBJ2-7; 7 bases are a match to TRBD2. This CDR3 has 15 amino acids. Looked up from germline, CDR1 is MNHEY and CDR2 is SVGEGT. With 1 base clipped from V and 1 base from J, the junction kept 4 bases outside the gene matches.

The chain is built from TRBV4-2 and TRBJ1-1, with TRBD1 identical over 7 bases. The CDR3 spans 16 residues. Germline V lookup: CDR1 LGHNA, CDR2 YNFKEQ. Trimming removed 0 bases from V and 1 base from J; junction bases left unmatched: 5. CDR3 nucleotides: TGTGCCAGCAGCCAAGATAGGACAGGACAGAACACTGAAGCTTTCTTT. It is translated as CASSQDRTGQNTEAFF.

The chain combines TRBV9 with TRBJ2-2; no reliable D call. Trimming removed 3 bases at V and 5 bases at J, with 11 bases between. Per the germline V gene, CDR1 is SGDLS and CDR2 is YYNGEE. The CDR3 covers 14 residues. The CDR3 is CASSENTETGELFF. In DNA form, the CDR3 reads TGTGCCAGCAGCGAGAACACGGAGACCGGGGAGCTGTTTTTT.

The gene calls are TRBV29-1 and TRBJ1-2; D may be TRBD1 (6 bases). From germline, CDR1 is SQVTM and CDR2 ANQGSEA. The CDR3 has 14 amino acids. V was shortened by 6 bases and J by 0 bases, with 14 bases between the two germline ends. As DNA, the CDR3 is TGCAGCGTGAACAGGGCAGGAACTAACTATGGCTACACCTTC. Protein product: CSVNRAGTNYGYTF. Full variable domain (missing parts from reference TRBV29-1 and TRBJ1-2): SAVISQKPSRDICQRGTSLTIQCQVDSQVTMMFWYRQQPGQSLTLIATANQGSEATYESGFVIDKFPISRPNLTFSTLTVSNMSPEDSSIYLCSVNRAGTNYGYTFGSGTRLTVV.

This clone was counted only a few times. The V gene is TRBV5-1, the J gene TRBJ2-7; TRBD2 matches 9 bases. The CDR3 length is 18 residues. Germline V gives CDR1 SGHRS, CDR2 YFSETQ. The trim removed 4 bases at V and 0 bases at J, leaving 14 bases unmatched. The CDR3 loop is CASSPGTSSLSASYEQYF. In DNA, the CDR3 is TGCGCCAGCAGCCCCGGGACTAGCTCCCTTTCGGCCTCCTACGAGCAGTACTTC.

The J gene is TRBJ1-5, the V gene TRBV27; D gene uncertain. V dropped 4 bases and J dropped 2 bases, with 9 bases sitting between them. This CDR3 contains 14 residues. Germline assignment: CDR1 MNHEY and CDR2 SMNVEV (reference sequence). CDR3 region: CASSYSGGNQPQHF. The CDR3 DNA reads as TGTGCCAGCAGTTACTCGGGAGGCAATCAGCCCCAGCATTTT.

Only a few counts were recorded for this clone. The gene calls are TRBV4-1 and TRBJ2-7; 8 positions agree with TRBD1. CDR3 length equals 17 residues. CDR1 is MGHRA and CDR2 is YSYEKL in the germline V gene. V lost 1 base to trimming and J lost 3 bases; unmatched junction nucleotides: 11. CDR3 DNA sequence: TGCGCCAGCAGCCAAGTTATAAATACAGGGGGACTCTACGAGCAGTACTTC. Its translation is CASSQVINTGGLYEQYF.

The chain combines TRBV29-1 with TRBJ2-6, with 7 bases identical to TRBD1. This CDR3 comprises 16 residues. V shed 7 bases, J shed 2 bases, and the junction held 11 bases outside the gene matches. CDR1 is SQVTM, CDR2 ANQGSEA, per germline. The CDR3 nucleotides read TGCAGCGCATGGGTGGTAGGGGGCACTGGGGCCAACGTCCTGACTTTC. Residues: CSAWVVGGTGANVLTF. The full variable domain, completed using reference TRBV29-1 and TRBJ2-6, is SAVISQKPSRDICQRGTSLTIQCQVDSQVTMMFWYRQQPGQSLTLIATANQGSEATYESGFVIDKFPISRPNLTFSTLTVSNMSPEDSSIYLCSAWVVGGTGANVLTFGAGSRLTVL.

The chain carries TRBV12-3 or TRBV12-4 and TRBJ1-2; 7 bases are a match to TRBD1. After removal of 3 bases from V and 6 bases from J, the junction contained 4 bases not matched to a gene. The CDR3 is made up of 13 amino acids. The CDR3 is CASSFDRVNGYTF. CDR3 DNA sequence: TGTGCCAGCAGTTTTGACAGGGTGAATGGCTACACCTTC.

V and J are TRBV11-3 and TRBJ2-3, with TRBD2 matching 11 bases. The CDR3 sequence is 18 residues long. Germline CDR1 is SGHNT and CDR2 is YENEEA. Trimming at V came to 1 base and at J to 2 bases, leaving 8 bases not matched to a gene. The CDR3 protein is CASSLGNLAGGPTDTQYF. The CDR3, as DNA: TGTGCCAGCAGCTTAGGCAATCTAGCGGGGGGACCCACAGATACGCAGTATTTT. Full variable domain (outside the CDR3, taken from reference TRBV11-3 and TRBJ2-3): EAGVVQSPRYKIIEKKQPVAFWCNPISGHNTLYWYLQNLGQGPELLIRYENEEAVDDSQLPKDRFSAERLKGVDSTLKIQPAELGDSAVYLCASSLGNLAGGPTDTQYFGPGTRLTVL.

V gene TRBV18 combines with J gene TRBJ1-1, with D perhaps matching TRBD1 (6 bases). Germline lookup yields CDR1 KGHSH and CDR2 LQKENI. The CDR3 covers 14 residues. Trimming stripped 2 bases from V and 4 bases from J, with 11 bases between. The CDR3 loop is CASSPAGVGTEAFF. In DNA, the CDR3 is TGTGCCAGCTCACCAGCAGGGGTTGGCACTGAAGCTTTCTTT.

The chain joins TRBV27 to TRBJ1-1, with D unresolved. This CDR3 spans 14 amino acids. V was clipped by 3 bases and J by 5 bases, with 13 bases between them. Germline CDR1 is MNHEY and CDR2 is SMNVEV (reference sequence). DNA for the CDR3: TGTGCCAGCAGTTTTGATCGGAGTAGGACTGAAGCTTTCTTT. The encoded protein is CASSFDRSRTEAFF.

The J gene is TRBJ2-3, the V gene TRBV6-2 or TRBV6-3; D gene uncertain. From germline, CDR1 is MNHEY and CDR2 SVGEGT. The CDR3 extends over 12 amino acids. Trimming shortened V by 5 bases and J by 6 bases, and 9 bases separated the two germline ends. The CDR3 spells CASSQKADTQYF. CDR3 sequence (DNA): TGTGCCAGCAGTCAGAAAGCGGATACGCAGTATTTT.

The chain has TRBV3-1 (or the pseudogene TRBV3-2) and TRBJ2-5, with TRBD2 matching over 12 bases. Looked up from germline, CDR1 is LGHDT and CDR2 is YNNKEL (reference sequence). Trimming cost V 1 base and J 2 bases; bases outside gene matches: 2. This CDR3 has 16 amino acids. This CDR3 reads CASSQGLAGAQETQYF. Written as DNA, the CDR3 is TGTGCCAGCAGCCAAGGACTAGCGGGGGCTCAAGAGACCCAGTACTTC.

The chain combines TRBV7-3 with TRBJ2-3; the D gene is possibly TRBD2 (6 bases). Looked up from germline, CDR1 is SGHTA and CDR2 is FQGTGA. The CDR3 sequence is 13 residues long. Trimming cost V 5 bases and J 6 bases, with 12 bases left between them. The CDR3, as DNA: TGTGCCAGCAGCCCCGGGGGAAGGGATACGCAGTATTTT. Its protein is CASSPGGRDTQYF.

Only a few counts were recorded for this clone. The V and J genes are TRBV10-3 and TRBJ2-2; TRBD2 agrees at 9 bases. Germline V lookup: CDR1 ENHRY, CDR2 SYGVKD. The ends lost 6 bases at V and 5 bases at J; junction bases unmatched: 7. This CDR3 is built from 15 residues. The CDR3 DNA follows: TGTGCCATCAGCCTGAGCGGGGGGCGTACCGGGGAGCTGTTTTTT. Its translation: CAISLSGGRTGELFF.

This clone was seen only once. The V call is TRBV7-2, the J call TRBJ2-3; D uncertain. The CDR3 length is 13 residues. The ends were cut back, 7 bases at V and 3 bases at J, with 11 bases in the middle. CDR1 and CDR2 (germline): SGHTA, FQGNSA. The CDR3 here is CASTTFRTDTQYF. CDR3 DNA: TGTGCCAGCACCACGTTCCGGACAGATACGCAGTATTTT. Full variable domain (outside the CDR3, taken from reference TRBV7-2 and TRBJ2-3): GAGVSQSPSNKVTEKGKDVELRCDPISGHTALYWYRQSLGQGLEFLIYFQGNSAPDKSGLPSDRFSAERTGGSVSTLTIQRTQQEDSAVYLCASTTFRTDTQYFGPGTRLTVL.

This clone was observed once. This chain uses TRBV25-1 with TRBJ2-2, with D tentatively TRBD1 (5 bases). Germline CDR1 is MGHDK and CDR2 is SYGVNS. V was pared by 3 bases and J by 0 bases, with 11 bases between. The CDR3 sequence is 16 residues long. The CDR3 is CASSDRQGANTGELFF. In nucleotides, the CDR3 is TGTGCCAGCAGTGATCGGCAGGGCGCGAACACCGGGGAGCTGTTTTTT.

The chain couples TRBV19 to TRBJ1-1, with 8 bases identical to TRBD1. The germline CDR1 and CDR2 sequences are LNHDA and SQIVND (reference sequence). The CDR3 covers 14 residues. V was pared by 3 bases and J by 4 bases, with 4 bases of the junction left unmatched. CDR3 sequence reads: CASSMQGAGTEAFF. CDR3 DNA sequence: TGTGCCAGTAGTATGCAGGGGGCGGGCACTGAAGCTTTCTTT.

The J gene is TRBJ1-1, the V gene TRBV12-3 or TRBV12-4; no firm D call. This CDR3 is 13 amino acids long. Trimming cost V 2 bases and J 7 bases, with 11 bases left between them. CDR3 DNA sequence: TGTGCCAGCAGTTTAAGCCTACAGCTTGAAGCTTTCTTT. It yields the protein CASSLSLQLEAFF.

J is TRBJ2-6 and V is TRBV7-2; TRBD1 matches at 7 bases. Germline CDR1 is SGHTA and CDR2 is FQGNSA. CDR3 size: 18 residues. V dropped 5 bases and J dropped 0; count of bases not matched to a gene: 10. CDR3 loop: CASSTQTGRVSGANVLTF. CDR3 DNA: TGTGCCAGCAGCACCCAGACAGGGCGGGTCTCTGGGGCCAACGTCCTGACTTTC.

Here the CDR3 DNA reads TGTGCCAGCAGCCTGGGAGTATCCACAGATACGCAGTATTTT. Its protein product is CASSLGVSTDTQYF. The chain has TRBV5-8 and TRBJ2-3, with D tentatively TRBD2 (5 bases). Germline lookup yields CDR1 SGHTS and CDR2 YDEGEE. This CDR3 comprises 14 residues. V shed 4 bases and J shed 2 bases, with 11 bases lying between them.